One and the same sample provided the 3 T cell receptor beta chains below, sequenced in a study of cytomegalovirus exposure and HLA in healthy donors. Vbeta (60) and Jbeta (13) primers were used in the PCR. The assay was immunoSEQ multiplex PCR, and TCRdb's table has in-frame clones only and misses some. The sample has 110,000 or so clones, around 77% seen once. Sample: PBMCs. These TCRs come from a woman younger than 45 in good health and CMV-seropositive.

The J gene is TRBJ2-2, the V gene TRBV7-8; D is unclear. Trimming took 5 bases from V and 3 from J, leaving 10 bases between them. Germline V CDR1 and CDR2: SGHVS, FQNEAQ. The CDR3 has 14 residues. The CDR3 is CASSEIVDTGELFF. The CDR3, as DNA: TGTGCCAGCAGCGAGATCGTTGACACCGGGGAGCTGTTTTTT.

The genes are TRBV11-2 and TRBJ2-3, with D possibly being TRBD1 (6 bases). CDR3 length equals 15 residues. V was clipped by 1 base and J by 3 bases, with 11 bases between them. Germline CDR1 reads SGHAT; CDR2 reads FQNNGV. The CDR3: CASSLGPDRTDTQYF. The DNA for the CDR3 is TGTGCCAGCAGCTTAGGGCCGGACAGAACAGATACGCAGTATTTT.

This clone was observed a handful of times. The V call is TRBV15, the J call TRBJ1-1, with D maybe TRBD1 (6 bases). CDR1 is LNHNV and CDR2 is YYDKDF in the germline V gene (reference sequence). Trimming left V 3 bases short and J 1 base short, with 15 bases between. The CDR3 totals 16 residues. CDR3 region: CATSRGRGQSNTEAFF. The CDR3 nucleotides are TGTGCCACCAGCAGGGGCAGGGGTCAATCGAACACTGAAGCTTTCTTT.